This T cell receptor (beta chain) derives from a study of T cell changes during pregnancy in multiple sclerosis. Profiling relied on immunoSEQ multiplex PCR, and the TCRdb table lists in-frame clones only, not all of them. The sample includes around 70,000 clones, 80% to 95% of them seen just once. The CDR3 runs 16 residues. Germline lookup yields CDR1 SGHTA and CDR2 FQGNSA. The V end lost 1 base, the J end lost 5 bases, and 17 bases lay between the germline ends. This sequence originates from a female donor with multiple sclerosis, enrolled in a pregnancy study. This material consisted of peripheral blood, taken before pregnancy. The chain carries TRBV7-2 and TRBJ2-5; perhaps TRBD1 as D (6 bases). The CDR3 DNA reads TGTGCCAGCAGCTTAGACAGGGTTTGGGAGCCGGAGACCCAGTACTTC. Translated, it gives CASSLDRVWEPETQYF.